This T cell receptor (beta chain) was sequenced in a study of blood T cell repertoires in COVID-19. Study summary: Some COVID-19 samples were acute and others convalescent; all came from the United States, Italy and Spain. PBMCs, B-cell-depleted T cells, or T cells were the source of the cDNA or gDNA that made up the material.

In the source study's methods: Nucleated cell counts were estimated from reference gene primer amplification. Generated by immunoSEQ multiplex PCR, the TCRdb table keeps only in-frame clones and is missing some. D and trimming come from the DNA, and the V and J calls and clone size come from that table. Among 75,000 to 90,000 clones listed, roughly 86% were seen once. The CDR3 spans 16 residues. The V gene's germline CDR1 is KGHSH and CDR2 LQKENI. Trimming pared 3 bases from V and 4 bases from J, leaving 18 bases between. Input material: peripheral blood. This clonotype originated in a man in his fifties with active COVID-19. This chain uses TRBV18 with TRBJ1-1; D remains ambiguous. CDR3 sequence: CASSPGRSPRSTEAFF. CDR3 bases: TGTGCCAGCTCACCGGGTAGAAGCCCCCGGAGCACTGAAGCTTTCTTT.